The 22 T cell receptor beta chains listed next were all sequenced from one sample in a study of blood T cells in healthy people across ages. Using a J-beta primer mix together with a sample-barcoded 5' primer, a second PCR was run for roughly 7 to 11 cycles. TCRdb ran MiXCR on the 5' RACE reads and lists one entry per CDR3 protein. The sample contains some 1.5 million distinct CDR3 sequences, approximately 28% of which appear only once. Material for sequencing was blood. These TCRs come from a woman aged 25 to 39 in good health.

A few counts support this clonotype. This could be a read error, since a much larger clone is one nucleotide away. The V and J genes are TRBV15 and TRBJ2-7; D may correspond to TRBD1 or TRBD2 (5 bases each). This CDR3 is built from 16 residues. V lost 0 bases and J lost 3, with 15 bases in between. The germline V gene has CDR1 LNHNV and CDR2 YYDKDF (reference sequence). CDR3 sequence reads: CATSRDGGGPRYEQYF. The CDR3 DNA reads TGTGCCACCAGCAGAGATGGTGGGGGACCCCGCTACGAGCAGTACTTC.

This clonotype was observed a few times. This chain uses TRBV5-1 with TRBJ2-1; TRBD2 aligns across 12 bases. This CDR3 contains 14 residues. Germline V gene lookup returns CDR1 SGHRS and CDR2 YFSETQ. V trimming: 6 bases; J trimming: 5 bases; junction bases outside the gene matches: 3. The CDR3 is CASKGLAGHNEQFF. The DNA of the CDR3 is TGCGCCAGCAAGGGACTAGCGGGCCACAATGAGCAGTTCTTC.

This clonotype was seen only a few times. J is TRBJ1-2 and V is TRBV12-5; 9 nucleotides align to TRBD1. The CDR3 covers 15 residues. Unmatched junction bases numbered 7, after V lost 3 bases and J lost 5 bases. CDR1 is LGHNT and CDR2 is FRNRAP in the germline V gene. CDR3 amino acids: CASGFARDRVYGYTF. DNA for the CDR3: TGTGCTAGTGGTTTCGCGCGGGACAGGGTTTATGGCTACACCTTC.

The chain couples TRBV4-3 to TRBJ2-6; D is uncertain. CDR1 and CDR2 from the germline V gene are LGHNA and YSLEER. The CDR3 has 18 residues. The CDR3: CLSSQDRLPGSGANVLTF. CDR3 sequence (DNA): TGCCTCAGCAGCCAAGATAGGCTTCCCGGCTCTGGGGCCAACGTCCTGACTTTC.

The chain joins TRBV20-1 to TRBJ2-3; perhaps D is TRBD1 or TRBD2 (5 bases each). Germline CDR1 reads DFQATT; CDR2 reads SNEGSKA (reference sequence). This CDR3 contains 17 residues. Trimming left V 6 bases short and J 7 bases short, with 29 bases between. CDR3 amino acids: CSAQGLKGERALNTQYF. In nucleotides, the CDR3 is TGCAGTGCCCAGGGTTTGAAGGGCGAGAGGGCCCTGAATACGCAGTATTTT.

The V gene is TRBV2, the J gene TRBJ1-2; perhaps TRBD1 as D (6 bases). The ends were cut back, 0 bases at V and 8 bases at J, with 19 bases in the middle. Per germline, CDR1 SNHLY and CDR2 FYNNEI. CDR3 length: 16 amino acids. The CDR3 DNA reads TGTGCCAGCAGTGAAGCCCCGGGGGCCCGGGTACGGGGCTACACCTTC. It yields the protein CASSEAPGARVRGYTF.

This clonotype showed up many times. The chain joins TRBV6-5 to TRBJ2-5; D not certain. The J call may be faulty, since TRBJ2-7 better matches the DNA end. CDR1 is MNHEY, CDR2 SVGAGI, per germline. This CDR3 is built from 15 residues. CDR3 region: CASSYSVSGSYEQYF. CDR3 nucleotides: TGTGCCAGCAGTTACTCTGTGTCGGGCTCCTACGAGCAGTACTTC.

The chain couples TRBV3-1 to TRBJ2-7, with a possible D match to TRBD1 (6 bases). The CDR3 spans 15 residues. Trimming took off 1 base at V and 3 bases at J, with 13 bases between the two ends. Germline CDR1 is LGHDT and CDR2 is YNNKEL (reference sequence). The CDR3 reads CASSQAAGVGYEQYF. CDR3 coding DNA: TGTGCCAGCAGCCAAGCGGCAGGGGTAGGCTACGAGCAGTACTTC.

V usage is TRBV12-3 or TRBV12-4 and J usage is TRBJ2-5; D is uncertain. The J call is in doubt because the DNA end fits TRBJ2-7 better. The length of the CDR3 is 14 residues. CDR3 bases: TGTGCCAGCAGTTTGTCCCCCAGCCGTCCCGAGCAGTACTTC. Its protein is CASSLSPSRPEQYF.

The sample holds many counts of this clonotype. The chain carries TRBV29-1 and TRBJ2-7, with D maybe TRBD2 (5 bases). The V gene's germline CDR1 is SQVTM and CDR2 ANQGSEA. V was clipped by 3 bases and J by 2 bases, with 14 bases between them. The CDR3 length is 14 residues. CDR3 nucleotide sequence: TGCAGCGTTGAGAGTCCGGGAACCACCTACGAGCAGTACTTC. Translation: CSVESPGTTYEQYF.

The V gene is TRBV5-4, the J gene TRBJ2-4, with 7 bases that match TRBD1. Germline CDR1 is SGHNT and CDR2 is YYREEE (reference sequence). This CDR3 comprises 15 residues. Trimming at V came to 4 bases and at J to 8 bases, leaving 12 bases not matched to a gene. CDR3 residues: CASSPPGGEGDIQYF. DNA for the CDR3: TGTGCCAGCAGCCCTCCAGGGGGAGAAGGAGACATTCAGTACTTC.

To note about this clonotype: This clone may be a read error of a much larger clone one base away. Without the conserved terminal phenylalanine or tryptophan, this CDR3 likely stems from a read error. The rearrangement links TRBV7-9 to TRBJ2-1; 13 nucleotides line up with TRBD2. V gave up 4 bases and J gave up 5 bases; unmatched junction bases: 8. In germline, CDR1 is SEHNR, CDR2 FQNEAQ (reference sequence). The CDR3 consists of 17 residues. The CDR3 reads CASSSPLAGGQDNEQFL. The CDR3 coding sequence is TGTGCCAGCAGCTCTCCACTAGCGGGAGGGCAAGACAATGAGCAGTTCTTG.

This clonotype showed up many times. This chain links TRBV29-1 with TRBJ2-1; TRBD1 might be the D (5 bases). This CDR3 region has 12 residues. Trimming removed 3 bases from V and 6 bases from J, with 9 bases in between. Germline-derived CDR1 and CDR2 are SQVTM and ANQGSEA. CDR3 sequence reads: CSVDVRANEQFF. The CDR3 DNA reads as TGCAGCGTTGATGTCAGGGCCAATGAGCAGTTCTTC.

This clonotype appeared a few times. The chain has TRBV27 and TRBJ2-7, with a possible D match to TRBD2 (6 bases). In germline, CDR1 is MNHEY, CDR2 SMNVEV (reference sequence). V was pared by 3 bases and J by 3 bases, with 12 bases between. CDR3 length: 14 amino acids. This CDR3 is CASSFRAGYYEQYF. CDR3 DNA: TGTGCCAGCAGTTTTAGGGCGGGATACTACGAGCAGTACTTC.

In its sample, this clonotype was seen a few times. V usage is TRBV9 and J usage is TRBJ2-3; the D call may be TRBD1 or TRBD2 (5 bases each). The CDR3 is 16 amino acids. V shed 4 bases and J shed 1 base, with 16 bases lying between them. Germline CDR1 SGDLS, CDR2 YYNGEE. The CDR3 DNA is TGTGCCAGCAGCTCCCCATCGGGGACCGGCACAGATACGCAGTATTTT. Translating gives CASSSPSGTGTDTQYF. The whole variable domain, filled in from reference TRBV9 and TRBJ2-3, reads DSGVTQTPKHLITATGQRVTLRCSPRSGDLSVYWYQQSLDQGLQFLIQYYNGEERAKGNILERFSAQQFPDLHSELNLSSLELGDSALYFCASSSPSGTGTDTQYFGPGTRLTVL.

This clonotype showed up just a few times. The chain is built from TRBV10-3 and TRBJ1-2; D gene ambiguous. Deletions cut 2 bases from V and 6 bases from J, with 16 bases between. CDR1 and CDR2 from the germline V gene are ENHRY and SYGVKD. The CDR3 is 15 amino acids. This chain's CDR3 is CAISEGRNGRHGYTF. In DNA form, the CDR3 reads TGTGCCATCAGTGAGGGGAGGAATGGCCGACATGGCTACACCTTC.

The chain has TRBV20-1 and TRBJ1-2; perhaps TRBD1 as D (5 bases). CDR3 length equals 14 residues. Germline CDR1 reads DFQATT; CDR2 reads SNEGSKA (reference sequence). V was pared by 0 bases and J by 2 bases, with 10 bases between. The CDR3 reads CSAREGRVNYGYTF. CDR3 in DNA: TGCAGTGCTAGAGAAGGCAGGGTAAACTATGGCTACACCTTC.

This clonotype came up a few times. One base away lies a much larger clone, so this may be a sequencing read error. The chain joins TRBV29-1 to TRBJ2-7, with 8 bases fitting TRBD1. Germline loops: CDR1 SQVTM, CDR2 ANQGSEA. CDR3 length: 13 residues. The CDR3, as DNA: TGCAACGTTGCCGGACAGGGTACCTACGAGCAGTACTTC. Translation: CNVAGQGTYEQYF.

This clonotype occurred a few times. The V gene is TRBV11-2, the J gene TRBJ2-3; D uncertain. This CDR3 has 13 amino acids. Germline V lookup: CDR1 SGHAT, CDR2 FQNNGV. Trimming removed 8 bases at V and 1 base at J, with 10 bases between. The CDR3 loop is CASLIAGTDTQYF. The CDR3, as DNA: TGTGCCAGCCTCATAGCCGGCACAGATACGCAGTATTTT. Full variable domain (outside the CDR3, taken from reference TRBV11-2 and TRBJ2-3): EAGVAQSPRYKIIEKRQSVAFWCNPISGHATLYWYQQILGQGPKLLIQFQNNGVVDDSQLPKDRFSAERLKGVDSTLKIQPAKLEDSAVYLCASLIAGTDTQYFGPGTRLTVL.

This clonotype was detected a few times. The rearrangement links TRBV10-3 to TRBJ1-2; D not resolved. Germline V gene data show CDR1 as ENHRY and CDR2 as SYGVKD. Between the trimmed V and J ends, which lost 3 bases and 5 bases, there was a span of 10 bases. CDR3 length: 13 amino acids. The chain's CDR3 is CAISDEAEYGYTF. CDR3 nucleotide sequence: TGTGCCATCAGTGACGAGGCGGAATATGGCTACACCTTC.

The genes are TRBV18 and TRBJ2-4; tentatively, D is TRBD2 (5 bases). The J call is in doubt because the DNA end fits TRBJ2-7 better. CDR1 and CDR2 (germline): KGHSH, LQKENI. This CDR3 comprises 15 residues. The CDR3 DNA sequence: TGTGCCAGCTCACCCAGGTCACTAGGAATCTACGAGCAGTACTTC. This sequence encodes CASSPRSLGIYEQYF.

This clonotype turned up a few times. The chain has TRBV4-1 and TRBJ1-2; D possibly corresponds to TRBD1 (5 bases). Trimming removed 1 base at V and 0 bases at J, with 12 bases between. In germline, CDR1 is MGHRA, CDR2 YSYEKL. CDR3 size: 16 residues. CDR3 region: CASSQVIRQSNYGYTF. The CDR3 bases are TGCGCCAGCAGCCAAGTGATCCGACAGTCTAACTATGGCTACACCTTC.